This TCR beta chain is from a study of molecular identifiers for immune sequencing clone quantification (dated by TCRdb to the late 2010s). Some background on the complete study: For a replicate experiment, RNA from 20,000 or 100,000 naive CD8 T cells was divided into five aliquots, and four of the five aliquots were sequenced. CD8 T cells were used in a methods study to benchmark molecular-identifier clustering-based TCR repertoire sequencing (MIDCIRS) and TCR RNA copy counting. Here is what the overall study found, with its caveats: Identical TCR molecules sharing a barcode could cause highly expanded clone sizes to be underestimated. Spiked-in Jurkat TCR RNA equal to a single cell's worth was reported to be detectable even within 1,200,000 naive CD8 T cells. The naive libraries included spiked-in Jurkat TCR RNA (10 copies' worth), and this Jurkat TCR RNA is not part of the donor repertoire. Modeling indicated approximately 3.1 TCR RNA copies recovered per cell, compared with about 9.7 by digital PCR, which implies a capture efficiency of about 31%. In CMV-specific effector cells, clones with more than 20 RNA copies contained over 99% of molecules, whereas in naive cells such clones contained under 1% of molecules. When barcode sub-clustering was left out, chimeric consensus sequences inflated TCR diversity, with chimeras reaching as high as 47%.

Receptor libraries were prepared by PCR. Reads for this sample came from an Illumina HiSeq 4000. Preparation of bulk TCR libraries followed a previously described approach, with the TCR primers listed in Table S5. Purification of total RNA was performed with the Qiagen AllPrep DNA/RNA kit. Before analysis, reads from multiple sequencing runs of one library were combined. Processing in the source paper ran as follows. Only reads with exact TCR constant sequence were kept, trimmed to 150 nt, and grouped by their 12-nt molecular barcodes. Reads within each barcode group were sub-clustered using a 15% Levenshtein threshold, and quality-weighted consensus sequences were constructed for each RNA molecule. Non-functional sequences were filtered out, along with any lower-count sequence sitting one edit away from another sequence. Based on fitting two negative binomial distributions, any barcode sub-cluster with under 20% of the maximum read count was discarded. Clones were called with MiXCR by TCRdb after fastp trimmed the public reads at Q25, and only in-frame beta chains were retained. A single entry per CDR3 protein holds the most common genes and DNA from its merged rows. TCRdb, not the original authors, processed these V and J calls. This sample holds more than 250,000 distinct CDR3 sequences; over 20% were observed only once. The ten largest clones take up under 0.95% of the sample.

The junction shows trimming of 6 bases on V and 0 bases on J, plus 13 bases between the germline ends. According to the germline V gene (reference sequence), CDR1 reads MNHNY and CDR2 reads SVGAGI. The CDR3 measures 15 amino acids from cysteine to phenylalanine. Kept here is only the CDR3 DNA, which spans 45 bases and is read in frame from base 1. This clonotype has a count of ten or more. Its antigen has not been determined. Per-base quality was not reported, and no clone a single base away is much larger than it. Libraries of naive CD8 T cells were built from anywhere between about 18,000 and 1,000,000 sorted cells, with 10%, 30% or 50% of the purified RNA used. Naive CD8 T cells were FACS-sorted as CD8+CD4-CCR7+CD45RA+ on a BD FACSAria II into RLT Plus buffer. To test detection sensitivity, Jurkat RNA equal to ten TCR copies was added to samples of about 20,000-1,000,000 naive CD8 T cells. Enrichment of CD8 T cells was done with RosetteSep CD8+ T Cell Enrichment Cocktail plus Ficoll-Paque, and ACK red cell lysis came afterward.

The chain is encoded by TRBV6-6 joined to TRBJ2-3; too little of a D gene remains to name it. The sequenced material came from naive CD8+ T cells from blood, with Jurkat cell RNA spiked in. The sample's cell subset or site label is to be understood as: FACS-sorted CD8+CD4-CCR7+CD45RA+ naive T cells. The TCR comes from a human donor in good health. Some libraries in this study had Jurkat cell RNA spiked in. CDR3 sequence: CASSPLHPSTDTQYF. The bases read TGTGCCAGCAGCCCTCTCCACCCTAGCACAGATACGCAGTATTTT.